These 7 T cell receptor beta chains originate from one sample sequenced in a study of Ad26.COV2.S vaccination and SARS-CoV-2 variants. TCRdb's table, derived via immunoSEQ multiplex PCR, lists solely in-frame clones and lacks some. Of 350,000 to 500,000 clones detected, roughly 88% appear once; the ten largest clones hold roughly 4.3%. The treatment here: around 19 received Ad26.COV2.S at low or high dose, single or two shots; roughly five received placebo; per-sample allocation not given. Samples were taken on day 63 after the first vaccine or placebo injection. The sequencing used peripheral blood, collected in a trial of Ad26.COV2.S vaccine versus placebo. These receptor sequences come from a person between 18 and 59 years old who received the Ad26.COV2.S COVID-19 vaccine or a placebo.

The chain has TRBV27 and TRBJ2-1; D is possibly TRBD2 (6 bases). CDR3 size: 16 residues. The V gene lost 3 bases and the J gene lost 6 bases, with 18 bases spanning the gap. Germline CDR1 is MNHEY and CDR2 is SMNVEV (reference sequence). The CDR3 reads CASSFGGPPRPNEQFF. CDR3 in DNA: TGTGCCAGCAGTTTCGGAGGGCCTCCAAGACCCAATGAGCAGTTCTTC.

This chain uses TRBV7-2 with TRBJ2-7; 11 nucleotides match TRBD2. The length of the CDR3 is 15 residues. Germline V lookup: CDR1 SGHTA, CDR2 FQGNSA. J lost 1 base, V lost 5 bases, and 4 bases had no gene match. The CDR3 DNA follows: TGTGCCAGCAGCATTCTAGCGGGAGGATCCTACGAGCAGTACTTC. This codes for CASSILAGGSYEQYF.

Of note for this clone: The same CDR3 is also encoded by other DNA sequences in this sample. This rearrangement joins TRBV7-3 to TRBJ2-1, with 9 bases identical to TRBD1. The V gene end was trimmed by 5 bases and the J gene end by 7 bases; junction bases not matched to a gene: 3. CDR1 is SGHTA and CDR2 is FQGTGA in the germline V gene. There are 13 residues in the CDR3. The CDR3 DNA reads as TGTGCCAGCAGCCTGACAGGGGGGAATGAGCAGTTCTTC. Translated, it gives CASSLTGGNEQFF.

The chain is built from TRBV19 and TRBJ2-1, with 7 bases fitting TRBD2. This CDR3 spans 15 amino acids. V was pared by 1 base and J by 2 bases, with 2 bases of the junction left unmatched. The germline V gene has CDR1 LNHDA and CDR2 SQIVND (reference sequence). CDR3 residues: CASSIALAAYNEQFF. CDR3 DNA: TGTGCCAGTAGTATAGCCCTAGCGGCCTACAATGAGCAGTTCTTC.

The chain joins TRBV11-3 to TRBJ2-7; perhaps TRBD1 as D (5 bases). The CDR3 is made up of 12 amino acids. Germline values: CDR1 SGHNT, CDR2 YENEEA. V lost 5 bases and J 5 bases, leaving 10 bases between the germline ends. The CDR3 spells CASSAGRDEQYF. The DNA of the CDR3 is TGTGCCAGCAGCGCTGGCAGGGACGAGCAGTACTTC.

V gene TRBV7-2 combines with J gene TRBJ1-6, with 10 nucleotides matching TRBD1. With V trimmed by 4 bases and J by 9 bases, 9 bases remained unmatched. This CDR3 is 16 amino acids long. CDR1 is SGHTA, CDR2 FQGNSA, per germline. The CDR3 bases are TGTGCCAGCAGCTGGATGGGACAGGGGAGCGGTTCACCCCTCCACTTT. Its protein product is CASSWMGQGSGSPLHF. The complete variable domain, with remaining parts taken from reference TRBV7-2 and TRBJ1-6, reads GAGVSQSPSNKVTEKGKDVELRCDPISGHTALYWYRQSLGQGLEFLIYFQGNSAPDKSGLPSDRFSAERTGGSVSTLTIQRTQQEDSAVYLCASSWMGQGSGSPLHFGNGTRLTVT.

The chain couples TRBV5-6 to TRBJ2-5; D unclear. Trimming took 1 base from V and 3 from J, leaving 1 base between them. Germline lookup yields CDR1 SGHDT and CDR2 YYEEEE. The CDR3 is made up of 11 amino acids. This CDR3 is CASSLKETQYF. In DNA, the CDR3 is TGTGCCAGCAGCTTGAAAGAGACCCAGTACTTC.